This entry features one TCR beta chain sequence. Per the original methods: The authors estimated nucleated cell counts from reference gene primer amplification. Generated by immunoSEQ multiplex PCR, the TCRdb table keeps only in-frame clones and is missing some. That table supplies the V and J calls and clone size; D and trimming were determined from the DNA. The table lists roughly 88,000 clones, approximately 90% of them singletons. The data were taken from a study of blood T cell repertoires in COVID-19. Study-level information: COVID-19 samples, acute and convalescent, were from the United States, Italy and Spain. PBMCs, B-cell-depleted T cells, or T cells provided the cDNA or gDNA that made up the material.

The CDR3 has 16 residues. V lost 0 bases and J lost 7; bases outside the gene matches: 8. Looked up from germline, CDR1 is LGHDT and CDR2 is YNNKEL (reference sequence). Sample: peripheral blood. The sequence was obtained from a woman in her 50s in a cohort sampled during active COVID-19. The chain couples TRBV3-1 (or the pseudogene TRBV3-2) to TRBJ2-1; 8 bases match TRBD2. Here the CDR3 reads CASSQDPGRAGNEQFF. In nucleotides, the CDR3 is TGTGCCAGCAGCCAAGATCCCGGGAGGGCAGGGAATGAGCAGTTCTTC.